This is a list of T cell receptor beta chains from one sample in a study of early T cells in non-severe SARS-CoV-2 infection. Each CDR3 protein is one row after TCRdb ran MiXCR on the 5' RACE reads. The sample contains about 100,000 distinct CDR3 sequences, around 14% of which appear only once. Sequences were obtained from whole blood. Source of these receptors: an adult who was a healthcare worker with PCR-confirmed SARS-CoV-2 infection or an uninfected control (not recorded which). CDR3s include the opening cysteine and the closing phenylalanine or tryptophan. A D gene is named only where the DNA matches it firmly. For some rows the clone size is stated as once, few or many, or as a class when expanded; others skip it.

few,TRBJ2-7,TRBD1,TRBV5-4,CASRLAGGEQYF,TGTGCCAGCAGACTCGCAGGGGGCGAGCAGTACTTC
many,TRBJ2-5,NA,TRBV20-1,CSAAPPRETQYF,TGCAGTGCCGCCCCCCCGAGGGAGACCCAGTACTTC
many,TRBJ2-1,TRBD2,TRBV7-8,CASSFGSGGHNEQFF,TGTGCCAGCAGCTTCGGTAGCGGGGGTCACAATGAGCAGTTCTTC
NA,TRBJ2-7,TRBD1,TRBV4-3,CASSQDRDRVYEQYF,TGCGCCAGCAGCCAAGATCGGGACAGGGTATACGAGCAGTACTTC
many,TRBJ2-1,NA,TRBV24-1,CATSDLTGQGGNNEQFF,TGTGCCACCAGTGATTTGACGGGGCAGGGTGGCAACAATGAGCAGTTCTTC
NA,TRBJ2-5,NA,TRBV28,CASSLAQTQYF,TGTGCCAGCAGTTTAGCACAGACCCAGTACTTC
NA,TRBJ2-5,NA,TRBV12-2,CASRSIVRAETQYF,TGTGCAAGTCGCTCTATCGTACGGGCCGAGACCCAGTACTTC
many,TRBJ1-4,TRBD1,TRBV9,CASSARTGGAEKLFF,TGTGCCAGCAGCGCCCGGACAGGGGGAGCGGAAAAACTGTTTTTT
few,TRBJ2-7,TRBD1,TRBV27,CASSSQGAYLGEQYF,TGTGCCAGCAGTTCTCAGGGGGCATACCTGGGGGAGCAGTACTTC
many,TRBJ1-5,NA,TRBV6-6,CASSYILFDPLGDQPQHF,TGTGCCAGCAGTTATATTTTATTTGACCCCCTGGGCGATCAGCCCCAGCATTTT
few,TRBJ2-1,NA,TRBV7-2,CASSEIWGNEQFF,TGTGCCAGCAGCGAGATCTGGGGAAATGAGCAGTTCTTC
many,TRBJ2-3,TRBD1,TRBV27,CASRGEDRGTDTQYF,TGTGCCAGCAGAGGAGAGGACAGGGGGACAGATACGCAGTATTTT
NA,TRBJ1-2,NA,TRBV20-1,CSARKRGSNYGYTF,TGCAGTGCTCGGAAGAGGGGTAGTAACTATGGCTACACCTTC
NA,TRBJ1-2,NA,TRBV5-1,CASRGAKTNYGYTF,TGCGCCAGCCGGGGGGCTAAGACTAACTATGGCTACACCTTC
NA,TRBJ2-1,NA,TRBV3-1,CASSQDPGSNQFF,TGTGCCAGCAGCCAAGACCCCGGGAGTAATCAGTTCTTC
once,TRBJ1-4,NA,TRBV6-2/TRBV6-3,CASSYGVRTENEKLFF,TGTGCCAGCAGTTACGGGGTGAGGACAGAGAATGAAAAACTGTTTTTT
NA,TRBJ2-3,TRBD1,TRBV7-6,CASTGGTTDTQYF,TGTGCTTCGACAGGGGGGACCACAGATACGCAGTATTTT
many,TRBJ2-7,TRBD1,TRBV5-1,CASSSGSRGRSDEQYF,TGCGCCAGCAGCTCGGGGTCCAGGGGGCGCAGCGACGAGCAGTACTTC
NA,TRBJ2-3,NA,TRBV21-1,CASDPKSRQALYTQYF,TGTGCCAGCGACCCTAAGTCTAGACAGGCCCTATATACGCAGTATTTT
NA,TRBJ2-1,NA,TRBV12-5,CASGTTRPGEQFF,TGTGCTAGTGGTACCACACGGCCCGGTGAGCAGTTCTTC
NA,TRBJ2-3,TRBD1,TRBV28,CASALGDRGPDTQYF,TGTGCCAGCGCGCTTGGGGACAGGGGGCCAGATACGCAGTATTTT
many,TRBJ2-3,TRBD2,TRBV20-1,CSARLQRGALGTDTQYF,TGCAGTGCTAGGCTCCAGCGGGGGGCGTTAGGCACAGATACGCAGTATTTT
many,TRBJ1-1,TRBD1,TRBV9,CASSVDRGTGATEAFF,TGTGCCAGCAGCGTAGATCGGGGGACAGGGGCCACTGAAGCTTTCTTT
NA,TRBJ2-4,TRBD1,TRBV11-2,CASSRPGTDLAKNIQYF,TGTGCCAGCAGTCGGCCCGGGACAGACCTAGCCAAAAACATTCAGTACTTC
many,TRBJ2-1,TRBD2,TRBV20-1,CSARLRAGDNEQFF,TGCAGTGCTAGATTGAGGGCGGGGGACAATGAGCAGTTCTTC
many,TRBJ2-2,TRBD1,TRBV7-3,CASSEKDRANTGELFF,TGTGCCAGCAGCGAAAAGGACAGGGCGAACACCGGGGAGCTGTTTTTT
NA,TRBJ1-1,NA,TRBV5-1,CASSLSRVGVTEAFF,TGCGCCAGCAGCTTGAGTAGGGTGGGAGTCACTGAAGCTTTCTTT
many,TRBJ2-1,NA,TRBV2,CASRSYNEQFF,TGTGCCAGCAGGTCGTACAATGAGCAGTTCTTC
few,TRBJ2-7,TRBD1,TRBV6-1,CASDRTGASYEQYF,TGTGCCAGCGACCGGACAGGGGCTTCCTACGAGCAGTACTTC
few,TRBJ2-1,NA,TRBV4-1,CASSQDWSYNEQFF,TGCGCCAGCAGCCAAGATTGGAGCTACAATGAGCAGTTCTTC
many,TRBJ2-3,NA,TRBV28,CASILGGVADTQYF,TGTGCCAGCATCTTAGGGGGAGTCGCAGATACGCAGTATTTT
many,TRBJ2-4,TRBD1,TRBV20-1,CSARSNRGNIQYF,TGCAGTGCTAGAAGTAACAGGGGGAACATTCAGTACTTC
NA,TRBJ2-3,TRBD2,TRBV3-1,CASSRTSGGSDTQYF,TGTGCCAGCAGCCGGACTAGCGGGGGGTCAGATACGCAGTATTTT
many,TRBJ1-1,NA,TRBV7-2,CASSHRDIVNTEAFF,TGTGCCAGCAGCCACCGGGACATCGTGAACACTGAAGCTTTCTTT
NA,TRBJ1-5,NA,TRBV2,CASSEEGGQPQHF,TGTGCCAGCAGTGAAGAGGGGGGTCAGCCCCAGCATTTT
NA,TRBJ1-2,NA,TRBV20-1,CSARVQGVSGYTF,TGCAGTGCTAGAGTACAGGGAGTTAGCGGCTACACCTTC
NA,TRBJ1-1,NA,TRBV7-9,CASSPFSGLRNTEAFF,TGTGCCAGCAGCCCATTCAGCGGACTCCGGAACACTGAAGCTTTCTTT
NA,TRBJ2-7,TRBD1,TRBV29-1,CSVEDPTGQGVSYEQYF,TGCAGCGTTGAAGATCCCACCGGACAGGGGGTCTCCTACGAGCAGTACTTC
NA,TRBJ1-1,NA,TRBV6-2/TRBV6-3,CASSYKGTTEAFF,TGTGCCAGCAGTTACAAAGGGACTACTGAAGCTTTCTTT
few,TRBJ2-3,NA,TRBV20-1,CSARDLFTGMSTDTQYF,TGCAGTGCTAGAGATCTATTTACCGGGATGAGCACAGATACGCAGTATTTT
few,TRBJ2-2,NA,TRBV10-3,CAIRRAGELFF,TGTGCCATCAGGCGGGCCGGGGAGCTGTTTTTT